This TCR beta chain was found in a study of cytomegalovirus exposure and HLA in healthy donors (dated by TCRdb to 2016 to 2017). At the level of the whole study: An earlier analysis of 587 of the donors reported about 300 Gb of sequence data and 100 million to 120 million unique TCR beta sequences obtained from roughly 180 million T cells. Rather than using new phenotypic data, the later analysis identified candidate immune exposures from TCR beta sequences and from how often those sequences occurred across donors. The study profiled the T cell repertoires of fewer than 850 subjects by immunosequencing and related them to cytomegalovirus serostatus. Roughly 5 DR-DQ haplotypes were treated as single units for association and clustering because of strong linkage in the cohort. A later analysis re-analyzed previously published TCR beta repertoires from 660 or so donors and added high-resolution HLA genotyping to study TCR occurrence patterns. In addition to the first cohort of around 670 subjects, a separate validation cohort of approximately 110 different subjects was used. The genetic ancestry cluster associated with self-reported Caucasian donors included 81% of the 398 genotyped donors. Among 398 genotyped donors of the cohort, an average of approximately 230,000 unique TCR beta nucleotide sequences were sequenced per donor, roughly 18% of them non-productive. An early release that covered about 600 HLA-typed donors contained about 300 gigabases of sequencing data and 75 million to 100 million unique TCR sequences. To predict cytomegalovirus infection status, the study combined high-throughput TCR immunosequencing, statistical association of individual TCRs with disease status, and machine learning. In an earlier analysis of around 540 of the donors, high-throughput TCR beta sequencing was used to judge whether each TCR beta V gene segment behaved as functional or pseudogenic. HLA typing included class I and class II loci at four-digit resolution. A later genetic analysis took genome-wide SNP genotypes for about three fifths of the 666 donors and used that subset as a discovery cohort. The study aimed to test whether signatures of past pathogen exposure could be identified by cataloging public T cell receptors. All discovery cohort repertoires had been generated using a single sequencing platform. The number of typed donors differed by locus: about 620-640 for A, B, C, DRB1 and DQB1; 500 to 550 for DQA1; some 590 for DPA1; and some 470 for DPB1. Donor age, sex, ethnicity and CMV serostatus were collected together with the repertoire data.

Trimming at the junction amounts to 1 base on V and 1 base on J, and the germline ends lie 10 bases apart. The germline V gene gives CDR1 as SGHAT and CDR2 as FQNNGV. Measured from the cysteine to the phenylalanine, the CDR3 is 15 residues long. The only DNA kept is the CDR3, 45 bases in frame from the first base. The cohort comprised approximately 700 healthy bone marrow donors. At the time of sampling, all cohort members were nominally healthy, though unrecorded immune exposures were likely present. The donor was CMV seronegative and was included in the group of a few hundred seronegative cohort members. Each donor provided a peripheral blood sample, and peripheral blood mononuclear cells were used for TCR beta sequencing. Genomic DNA was extracted from the blood cell samples with the Qiagen DNeasy Blood Extraction Kit. Libraries were built with the immunoSEQ multiplex PCR assay. A mixture of 60 forward primers for TCR Vbeta segments and 13 reverse primers for TCR Jbeta segments was used in the multiplex PCR. The CDR3 region of rearranged TCR beta genes was amplified from genomic DNA with a multiplex PCR assay. Amplified TCR beta libraries were sequenced as 87-base-pair reads on the Illumina HiSeq System. The source study handled its data this way. In a later analysis, tens of millions of unique TCR beta chains were counted across the roughly 670 repertoires, and around 11 million of these chains were shared by at least two donors. A nearest-neighbor algorithm error-corrected the raw reads and collapsed the reads into unique sequences, merging closely related sequences to remove PCR and sequencing errors. CDR3 sequences were aligned to IMGT reference sequences to assign V, D and J gene segments. For a sequence to be retained, at least a six-nucleotide match to both a V gene segment and a J gene segment was required. Rearrangements were classified as productive when the CDR3 lacked stop codons and remained in frame with V and J, and all other rearrangements were classified as non-productive. CDR3 was defined by IMGT convention, running from the second conserved V-encoded cysteine to the conserved J-encoded phenylalanine. The earlier analysis of approximately 590 of the donors excluded any sequence lacking an unambiguous match to a single V gene segment. In an earlier analysis of a few hundred of the donors, V segments were called functional above 56.7% productive rearrangements and were called segregating when the between-donor standard deviation exceeded 5%. To diagnose cytomegalovirus status from the catalog of TCR beta chain sequences, a statistical classification framework was built. V and J gene assignment, in a later analysis, came from comparing TCR nucleotide sequences with IMGT/GENE-DB human TR gene sequences. A later analysis assigned CDR3 sequences and most-parsimonious VDJ recombination scenarios with the TCRdist pipeline. A later analysis defined each TCR beta chain by its CDR3 amino acid sequence plus V-gene family, and excluded reads lacking a unique V-gene family. A later analysis removed several hundred highly shared, low-generation-probability nucleotide sequences to deal with suspected cross-contamination and a sequencing artifact. For each public chain, a later analysis derived a clonal expansion index from normalized ranks of inferred template counts within each repertoire. Generation probabilities in a later analysis came from a VDJ recombination model fitted to out-of-frame rearrangements, and those results were checked against IGoR. A later analysis scored TCR-TCR, TCR-HLA and TCR-CMV co-occurrence with hypergeometric tests, applying a repertoire-size bias correction to TCR pairs. False discovery rates were estimated in a later analysis by permuting HLA or CMV assignments 20 times. In a later analysis, co-occurring TCRs were grouped with DBSCAN, and TCRdist sequence similarity was added when clustering was performed within HLA-allele-positive subsets. Repertoires with fewer than 30,000 or more than 120,000 public chains were left out of co-occurrence clustering, as were roughly five repertoires with anomalous nucleotide sharing. TCRdb took over this immuneACCESS table, retaining in-frame rearrangements with V and J assigned. Such tables are incomplete; in checked studies, under half of the missing clones stem from an unresolved V gene, and the remainder is unexplained. That table supplies the V and J calls and clone size; D and trimming were determined from the DNA. The sample's table lists a count of around 75,000 clones. Of the sample, approximately 5% falls within the top ten clones.

Summary of the overall study and its limitations: A group of highly shared sequence variants was considered likely to be a technical artifact of the sequencing pipeline. Because HLA typing was unavailable for some donors at each locus, only the typed subset was used in association tests. An association between a missense DCLRE1C variant and V-gene and J-gene trimming of TCR beta chains was found in a later genetic analysis and replicated in an independent cohort. The authors suggested that the approach could potentially be generalized to other disease states and immunological phenotypes. A later analysis reported that several top co-occurrence clusters appeared linked to parvovirus B19, influenza, CMV and Epstein-Barr virus. The earlier analysis of about 600 of the donors excluded roughly 17 rarely observed V segments, including chromosome 9 orphons, because counts were too low. Most CMV-associated TCR beta chains appeared to be HLA-restricted in a later analysis, and the HLA associations seemed to be driven largely by CMV exposure. Only TCR beta chains were sequenced in this cohort, and the absence of alpha or paired-chain data limited detectable features. Compared with equally common non-associated chains, HLA-associated TCR beta chains in a later analysis were more clonally expanded and had lower generation probabilities. A later analysis found that TCR association rates varied across HLA loci, with DRB1 alleles showing the most associated TCRs and HLA-C alleles the fewest. A later genetic analysis reported fewer N-insertions in productive TCRs among donors in an Asian-associated ancestry cluster than the roughly 670-donor mean. A further reported finding was that TCR beta sequences accurately predicted the HLA-A and HLA-B alleles for most subjects in the first cohort. In the study, 164 TCR beta chains were listed as associated with cytomegalovirus. Most TCR sequences were seen in very few donors, while some public TCRs were found in many individuals. At a false discovery rate of 0.05, a later analysis linked approximately 18,000 TCR beta sequences to specific HLA alleles. The 87-base-pair reads could not distinguish some IMGT-functional V segments, including TRBV6-2 and TRBV6-3, so those segments were excluded. The classifier was reported to diagnose cytomegalovirus status with high specificity and sensitivity in both the original cohort and the validation cohort. The presence/absence analyses assumed that sequencing depth was roughly uniform across donors, and that assumption may not be true. In an earlier analysis of several hundred of the donors, most TCR beta V segments were observed in productive rearrangements about 90% or about 30% of the time, broadly matching IMGT annotations. Linkage disequilibrium might explain the correlated functional status among segregating V segments, but an unknown experimental factor could not be excluded. In vitro tests confirmed that a few of the cytomegalovirus-associated TCR beta chains recognize cytomegalovirus antigens. For the cohort, immune exposure information was limited to CMV serostatus. Assigning TCR associations to individual alleles was difficult when HLA alleles, especially DR and DQ, strongly co-occurred.

As for this clone: Its antigen is currently not known.

Rearrangement joined TRBV11-2 to TRBJ2-5; a confident D gene designation cannot be given. The specimen sequenced was PBMCs. The clonotype originates from a man aged 35-49 years in good health and CMV-seronegative. The CDR3 corresponds to CASSLGSAGQETQYF. The DNA sequence is TGTGCCAGCAGCTTAGGTAGTGCAGGCCAAGAGACCCAGTACTTC.